This T cell receptor (beta chain) was identified during a study of T-cell memory formation after mild COVID-19. Germline values: CDR1 SQVTM, CDR2 ANQGSEA. The V gene end was trimmed by 5 bases and the J gene end by 2 bases; junction bases not matched to a gene: 4. CDR3 length: 13 amino acids. Each CDR3 protein gets one entry after TCRdb re-called the 5' RACE reads with MiXCR. The sample lists 100,000 or so distinct CDR3 sequences, around 10% seen once, with more than 35% in the top ten. J is TRBJ2-3 and V is TRBV29-1, with 7 bases fitting TRBD2. This clonotype originated in a man younger than 35 who had mild COVID-19 (a few samples of this study predate the infection). Cell type and time point are not known. The specimen sequenced was PBMCs or a T cell subset sorted from them (not recorded which). The CDR3 coding sequence is TGCAGCGTTTTACGGGGGGTCACAGATACGCAGTATTTT. Translating gives CSVLRGVTDTQYF.